The rows below give T cell receptor beta chains drawn from one sample of a study of blood T cell repertoires in COVID-19. The table came from immunoSEQ multiplex PCR; TCRdb's copy has only in-frame clones and leaves some out. The data contain some 490,000 clones, over 75% of them seen just once; the ten biggest clones take up about 3.2%. What was sequenced was peripheral blood. The receptors stem from a human donor in a cohort sampled during active COVID-19. CDR3s include the opening cysteine and the closing phenylalanine or tryptophan. A D gene is named only where the DNA matches it firmly. Clone size is not always given. Where it is, it says once, few, many or a class for expanded clones.

D gene,J gene,CDR3 length,V gene,clone size,CDR3 protein,CDR3 DNA
TRBD1,TRBJ2-1,13,TRBV14,.,CASKGGAYNEQFF,TGTGCCAGCAAAGGGGGCGCCTACAATGAGCAGTTCTTC
.,TRBJ2-3,16,TRBV9,.,CASSPQGSVPIDTQYF,TGTGCCAGCAGCCCCCAGGGTTCTGTACCCATAGATACGCAGTATTTT
.,TRBJ2-1,16,TRBV24-1,.,CATSDSIAEGYNEQFF,TGTGCCACCAGTGACTCGATAGCGGAGGGTTACAATGAGCAGTTCTTC
.,TRBJ1-3,15,TRBV9,.,CASSSGGFPGNTIYF,TGTGCCAGCAGCTCAGGAGGGTTTCCTGGAAACACCATATATTTT
.,TRBJ2-7,16,TRBV27,.,CASSPLGGGSSYEQYF,TGTGCCAGCAGTCCCTTAGGGGGGGGTTCCTCCTACGAGCAGTACTTC
TRBD2,TRBJ2-1,15,TRBV5-1,.,CASSLRLAQDNEQFF,TGCGCCAGCAGCTTGCGACTAGCGCAAGACAATGAGCAGTTCTTC
TRBD2,TRBJ2-4,17,TRBV7-2,once,CASSLRSSGERWNIQYF,TGTGCCAGCAGCTTAAGGAGTAGCGGGGAAAGGTGGAACATTCAGTACTTC
.,TRBJ1-2,16,TRBV3-1/TRBV3-2,.,CASSHLGGDYNYGYTF,TGTGCCAGCAGCCATTTGGGGGGGGACTATAACTATGGCTACACCTTC
TRBD2,TRBJ2-3,16,TRBV4-1,.,CASSQGTGLVQDTQYF,TGCGCCAGCAGCCAGGGAACGGGACTAGTCCAAGATACGCAGTATTTT
TRBD2,TRBJ2-2,17,TRBV5-8,.,CASSRRLAGGHTGELFF,TGTGCCAGCAGCCGAAGACTAGCGGGAGGGCACACCGGGGAGCTGTTTTTT
.,TRBJ2-2,16,TRBV27,.,CASSLWSLVDTGELFF,TGTGCCAGCAGTTTATGGTCGCTAGTAGACACCGGGGAGCTGTTTTTT
.,TRBJ2-7,14,TRBV19,.,CASSWASSSYEQYF,TGTGCCAGTAGTTGGGCTTCCAGCTCCTACGAGCAGTACTTC
TRBD2,TRBJ2-3,14,TRBV6-4,.,CASSRREGTDTQYF,TGTGCCAGCAGTCGGCGGGAGGGGACAGATACGCAGTATTTT
TRBD2,TRBJ2-2,19,TRBV5-3,.,CARSLDQAGGPWNTGELFF,TGTGCCAGAAGCTTGGATCAAGCGGGAGGGCCTTGGAACACCGGGGAGCTGTTTTTT
TRBD1,TRBJ1-6,14,TRBV6-5,.,CASSSTGGDSPLHF,TGTGCCAGCAGTTCGACAGGGGGCGACTCACCCCTCCACTTT
.,TRBJ1-1,14,TRBV20-1,.,CSASKFGRNTEAFF,TGCAGTGCTAGTAAGTTCGGTAGGAACACTGAAGCTTTCTTT
.,TRBJ1-1,14,TRBV11-2,.,CASTLMGGNTEAFF,TGTGCCAGCACACTCATGGGGGGTAACACTGAAGCTTTCTTT
.,TRBJ2-1,14,TRBV27,.,CASNRDRSRNEQFF,TGTGCCAGCAACCGAGACAGGTCGCGCAATGAGCAGTTCTTC
.,TRBJ2-2,15,TRBV7-3,few,CASSRGREATGELFF,TGTGCCAGCAGTAGGGGCAGGGAGGCTACCGGGGAGCTGTTTTTT
TRBD2,TRBJ2-3,18,TRBV4-2,.,CASSPLAGDLLLTDTQYF,TGTGCCAGCAGCCCACTGGCGGGAGACCTCCTACTCACAGATACGCAGTATTTT
TRBD1,TRBJ2-3,12,TRBV29-1,once,CSAGQVADTQYF,TGCAGCGCGGGACAGGTTGCAGATACGCAGTATTTT
.,TRBJ2-7,18,TRBV21-1,once,CASSKGRTLPPDLYEQYF,TGTGCCAGCAGCAAAGGAAGGACTCTCCCGCCTGACCTATACGAGCAGTACTTC
TRBD1,TRBJ1-4,16,TRBV29-1,.,CSVRPGTGSTNEKLFF,TGCAGCGTTCGTCCCGGGACAGGGTCAACTAATGAAAAACTGTTTTTT
.,TRBJ2-1,16,TRBV9,.,CASTPTDKSSYNEQFF,TGTGCCAGCACCCCGACAGATAAAAGCTCCTACAATGAGCAGTTCTTC
.,TRBJ1-4,14,TRBV28,.,CASSRAGTNEKLFF,TGTGCCAGCAGCCGAGCCGGGACTAATGAAAAACTGTTTTTT
.,TRBJ2-1,15,TRBV3-1/TRBV3-2,.,CASSQARSSYNEQFF,TGTGCCAGCAGCCAAGCAAGGAGCTCCTACAATGAGCAGTTCTTC
.,TRBJ1-1,15,TRBV5-1,.,CASSPRPTENTEAFF,TGCGCCAGCAGCCCTCGCCCTACAGAGAACACTGAAGCTTTCTTT
.,TRBJ1-5,15,TRBV10-3,.,CAISESKSGDQPQHF,TGTGCCATCAGTGAGTCGAAGTCAGGGGATCAGCCCCAGCATTTT
TRBD2,TRBJ2-2,15,TRBV7-6,.,CASSVSGKWAGELFF,TGTGCCAGCAGCGTTAGCGGGAAGTGGGCCGGGGAGCTGTTTTTT
TRBD1,TRBJ2-7,15,TRBV19,.,CASSPGQGIAYEQYF,TGTGCCAGTAGCCCGGGACAGGGTATCGCCTACGAGCAGTACTTC
TRBD2,TRBJ2-2,16,TRBV24-1,.,CATSDPAGGPTGELFF,TGTGCCACCAGTGATCCCGCGGGAGGGCCCACCGGGGAGCTGTTTTTT
.,TRBJ1-6,16,TRBV7-2,.,CASSTQKSRVNSPLHF,TGTGCCAGCAGCACACAGAAATCGAGAGTTAATTCACCCCTCCACTTT
.,TRBJ2-3,14,TRBV7-3,.,CASSLGGGADTQYF,TGTGCCAGCAGCTTGGGGGGAGGCGCAGATACGCAGTATTTT
.,TRBJ1-1,12,TRBV2,.,CASRRGTTEAFF,TGTGCCAGCAGGAGGGGGACCACTGAAGCTTTCTTT
TRBD1,TRBJ2-7,15,TRBV18,.,CASSRPGQGEYEQYF,TGTGCCAGCTCACGACCGGGACAGGGCGAGTACGAGCAGTACTTC
.,TRBJ1-1,13,TRBV2,.,CASSVTENTEAFF,TGTGCCAGCAGCGTGACAGAGAACACTGAAGCTTTCTTT
.,TRBJ2-1,16,TRBV9,.,CASSARQESSYNEQFF,TGTGCCAGCAGCGCCCGACAGGAGAGCTCCTACAATGAGCAGTTCTTC
TRBD1,TRBJ2-3,15,TRBV7-3,.,CASSFGQGAGDTQYF,TGTGCCAGCAGCTTTGGTCAGGGGGCGGGGGATACGCAGTATTTT
.,TRBJ2-7,16,TRBV6-1,once,CASSEVAGGNSYEQYF,TGTGCCAGCAGTGAAGTGGCGGGCGGGAACTCCTACGAGCAGTACTTC
TRBD1,TRBJ2-1,17,TRBV24-1,.,CATSDGGTGTGHNEQFF,TGTGCCACCAGTGATGGGGGAACCGGGACAGGGCACAATGAGCAGTTCTTC
.,TRBJ2-1,12,TRBV12-5,.,CASGSAGRMQFF,TGTGCTAGTGGATCGGCGGGACGAATGCAGTTCTTC
.,TRBJ2-7,13,TRBV3-1/TRBV3-2,.,CASSQEQGYEQYF,TGTGCCAGCAGCCAAGAACAGGGCTACGAGCAGTACTTC
.,TRBJ2-1,11,TRBV10-3,many,CAISLGVEQFF,TGTGCCATCAGTCTGGGCGTTGAGCAGTTCTTC
TRBD2,TRBJ2-1,17,TRBV5-1,.,CASSSRLAGVLDNEQFF,TGCGCCAGCAGCTCGAGACTAGCGGGAGTACTCGACAATGAGCAGTTCTTC
TRBD2,TRBJ2-5,18,TRBV6-2/TRBV6-3,.,CASTPGIRSAGEGETQYF,TGTGCCAGCACCCCTGGGATAAGATCTGCGGGAGAGGGGGAGACCCAGTACTTC
TRBD1,TRBJ2-1,16,TRBV3-1/TRBV3-2,.,CASSRPGTGVYNEQFF,TGTGCCAGCAGCCGACCCGGGACAGGAGTATACAATGAGCAGTTCTTC
.,TRBJ1-1,16,TRBV14,.,CASSPLQGRMNTEAFF,TGTGCCAGCAGCCCTCTTCAGGGTAGAATGAACACTGAAGCTTTCTTT
.,TRBJ2-1,16,TRBV7-9,many,CASSTAGRPLGNEQFF,TGTGCCAGCAGCACGGCGGGCCGACCGCTCGGGAATGAGCAGTTCTTC
.,TRBJ1-6,14,TRBV6-5,.,CASSYSGRNSPLHF,TGTGCCAGCAGTTACTCGGGGAGGAATTCACCCCTCCACTTT